Sequencing of this TCR beta chain was carried out in a study of Ad26.COV2.S vaccination and SARS-CoV-2 variants. The overall study: Ad26.COV2.S shots went into the muscle once or twice, 56 days apart. General observations from the study: Vaccinated individuals (as opposed to placebo recipients) had higher spike-specific TCR breadth.

Regarding this clone: Its specificity is not known.

This CDR3 spans 14 amino acids. With 1 base removed from V and 4 bases from J, the gap between germline ends came to 10 bases. Germline CDR1 and CDR2: SEHNR and FQNEAQ (reference sequence). Indicated treatment: around 19 received Ad26.COV2.S at low or high dose, single or two shots; about 5 received placebo; per-sample allocation not given. The study sampled participants on day 63 after the first vaccine or placebo injection. Libraries were prepared by immunoSEQ multiplex PCR; TCRdb keeps only in-frame clonotypes and omits some of them. Here the sample spans about 480,000 clones, roughly nine tenths being singletons.

This sample comprised peripheral blood, obtained in a trial of Ad26.COV2.S vaccine versus placebo. J is TRBJ1-2 and V is TRBV7-9; the D is unclear. This TCR was recovered from a person aged 18 to 59 who received the Ad26.COV2.S COVID-19 vaccine or a placebo. In DNA, the CDR3 is TGTGCCAGCAGCTTAGGAGCAGAGCTCTATGGCTACACCTTC. Translating gives CASSLGAELYGYTF.